The present TCR beta chain was sequenced within a study of T-cell memory formation after mild COVID-19. This CDR3 region has 16 residues. CDR1 is LGHNA, CDR2 YSLEER, per germline. Trimming at V came to 0 bases and at J to 0 bases, leaving 4 bases not matched to a gene. This clonotype was detected only a few times. Each CDR3 protein gets one entry after TCRdb re-called the 5' RACE reads with MiXCR. The table records 100,000 to 140,000 distinct CDR3 sequences, 13% to 15% of them present only once. The chain has TRBV4-3 and TRBJ2-7; TRBD2 aligns across 8 bases. The TCR originated in a man younger than 30 who had mild COVID-19 (a few samples of this study predate the infection). Cell type and time point are not known. Sequences were obtained from PBMCs or a T cell subset sorted from them (not recorded which). The CDR3 DNA follows: TGCGCCAGCAGCCAAGACCTAGCGGGTAGCTCCTACGAGCAGTACTTC. Residues: CASSQDLAGSSYEQYF.